Below, 5 T cell receptor beta chains from the same sample are listed, as sequenced in a study of tumor-infiltrating lymphocytes in primary liver carcinoma. Between roughly 17 and 33 mg of unsorted bulk tissue served as the source from which RNA and DNA were co-extracted. From about 490 ng of total RNA, TCR beta-specific cDNA was reverse-transcribed using a constant-region primer. Libraries for TCR beta were built through three nested multiplex PCR rounds, which together made up a slightly modified ARM-PCR procedure. TRBV1-TRBV30 forward primers paired with a C-beta reverse primer were used in the first two PCR rounds, which ran roughly 10 cycles each. From the multiplex PCR reads, TCRdb called clonotypes with MiXCR, one entry per CDR3 protein. The data hold over 75,000 distinct CDR3 sequences, with about 70% observed a single time. Sequencing was carried out using tumor-adjacent normal liver tissue. The receptors shown here come from a man aged 35 to 55 with primary liver carcinoma and hepatitis B virus infection.

Details on this clonotype: The conserved closing phenylalanine or tryptophan is absent in this CDR3, likely reflecting a read error. V and J are TRBV28 and TRBJ1-2; D call uncertain. The germline CDR1 and CDR2 sequences are MDHEN and SYDVKM. The CDR3 is 12 residues long. The V end lost 10 bases, the J end lost 7 bases, and 16 bases lay between the germline ends. The CDR3 sequence is CAIPLDSGGYTS. The CDR3 nucleotides are TGTGCCATCCCCCTAGATTCAGGTGGCTACACCTCT.

Note on this clonotype: The CDR3 end shows no conserved phenylalanine or tryptophan, and so a read error is likely. This sequence joins TRBV30 and TRBJ2-5, with TRBD2 identical over 8 bases. Germline V CDR1 and CDR2: GTSNPN, SVGIG (reference sequence). Unmatched junction bases numbered 11, after V lost 0 bases and J lost 5 bases. The CDR3 spans 16 residues. The CDR3 sequence: CAWSVRGSGMGETQYS. CDR3 DNA sequence: TGTGCCTGGAGTGTACGGGGTAGCGGGATGGGGGAGACCCAGTACTCC.

The chain recombines TRBV14 with TRBJ2-1; tentatively, D is TRBD2 (5 bases). V was cut by 4 bases and J by 5 bases, with 12 bases left in between. The CDR3 is made up of 14 amino acids. Germline V gene lookup returns CDR1 SGHDN and CDR2 FVKESK. This CDR3 is CASSPEGRNNEQFF. CDR3 DNA: TGTGCCAGCAGCCCCGAGGGCAGAAACAATGAGCAGTTCTTC.

Turning to this clonotype: This could be a read error, since a much larger clone is one nucleotide away. The rearrangement links TRBV6-5 to TRBJ2-7; no definite D call. Trimming removed 6 bases from V and 13 bases from J, with 16 bases in between. CDR1 is MNHEY and CDR2 is SVGAGI in the germline V gene. The CDR3 is made up of 11 amino acids. In nucleotides, the CDR3 is TGTGCCAGCAGATACGCTTCCCTGTTTTACTTC. It codes for CASRYASLFYF.

This clonotype was recorded at least ten times. One end of the junction fails to match germline, which may point to a read error. This chain's CDR3 is CATSLDRARSGANVLTF. The CDR3, as DNA: TGTGCCACCAGTTTGGACAGGGCTCGGAGTGGGGCCAACGTCCTGACTTTC. The chain recombines TRBV6-6 with TRBJ2-6; 8 nucleotides align to TRBD1. CDR1 is MNHNY, CDR2 SVGAGI, per germline (reference sequence). CDR3 size: 17 residues.